This TCR beta chain was documented in a study of CD8 T cells in Susac syndrome. This CDR3 is 12 amino acids long. CDR1 and CDR2 (germline): GTSNPN, SVGIG (reference sequence). Trimming stripped 0 bases from V and 6 bases from J, with 6 bases between. Reverse transcription of roughly 0.5 to 1 ug RNA was carried out with random hexamers. Via MiXCR, TCRdb re-called the immunoSEQ multiplex PCR reads, giving one row per CDR3 protein. The sample shows over 95,000 distinct CDR3 sequences, around 90% of them seen only once. Blood CD8+ and CD4+ T cells underwent high-throughput TCR beta sequencing. The gene calls are TRBV30 and TRBJ1-5, with D unclear. Sequenced input: CD4+ T cells from PBMCs. The TCR was taken from a human donor in good health. CDR3 sequence (DNA): TGTGCCTGGAGTGTACCGCCTCAGCCCCAGCATTTT. This encodes CAWSVPPQPQHF.